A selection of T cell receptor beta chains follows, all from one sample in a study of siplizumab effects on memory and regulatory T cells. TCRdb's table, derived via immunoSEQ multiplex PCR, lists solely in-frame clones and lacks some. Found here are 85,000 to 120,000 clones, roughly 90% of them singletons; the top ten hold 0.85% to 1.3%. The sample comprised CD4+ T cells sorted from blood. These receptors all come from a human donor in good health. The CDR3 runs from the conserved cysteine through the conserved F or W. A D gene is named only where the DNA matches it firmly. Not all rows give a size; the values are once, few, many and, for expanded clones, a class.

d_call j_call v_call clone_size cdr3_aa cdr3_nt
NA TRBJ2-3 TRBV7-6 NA CASSPQGGTDTQYF TGTGCCAGCAGCCCACAAGGGGGAACAGATACGCAGTATTTT
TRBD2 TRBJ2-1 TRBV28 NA CASSSLWLAGEGEQFF TGTGCCAGCAGTTCCCTCTGGCTAGCGGGAGAGGGTGAGCAGTTCTTC
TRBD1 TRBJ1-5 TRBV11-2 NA CASSLEGQGYGNQPQHF TGTGCCAGCAGCTTAGAGGGACAGGGGTATGGCAATCAGCCCCAGCATTTT
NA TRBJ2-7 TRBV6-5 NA CASSYQGPRYEQYF TGTGCCAGCAGTTACCAAGGACCGCGCTACGAGCAGTACTTC
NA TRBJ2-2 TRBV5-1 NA CASSYDSVKAGELFF TGCGCCAGCAGCTATGACAGCGTTAAGGCGGGGGAGCTGTTTTTT
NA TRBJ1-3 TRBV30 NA CAWSQRGARRKYGNTIYF TGTGCCTGGAGCCAACGAGGGGCTAGGCGGAAATATGGAAACACCATATATTTT
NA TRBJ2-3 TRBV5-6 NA CASSSIRGGLRYTDTQYF TGTGCCAGCAGCTCAATAAGAGGAGGACTTAGGTACACAGATACGCAGTATTTT
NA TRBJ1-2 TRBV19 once CASSIRGGGYTF TGTGCCAGTAGTATCAGGGGAGGAGGCTACACCTTC
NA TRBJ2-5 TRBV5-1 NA CASSLEIIETQYF TGCGCCAGCAGCTTGGAAATTATTGAGACCCAGTACTTC
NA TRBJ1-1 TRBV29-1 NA CSVLSGGGEAFF TGCAGCGTCCTATCCGGGGGAGGGGAAGCTTTCTTT
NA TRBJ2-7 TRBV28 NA CASSLGFRLDASYEQYF TGTGCCAGCAGTCTAGGATTCCGACTAGATGCGTCCTACGAGCAGTACTTC
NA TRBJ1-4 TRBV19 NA CASRGLEEKLFF TGTGCCAGTAGGGGCTTGGAAGAAAAACTGTTTTTT
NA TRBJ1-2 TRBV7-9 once CASSPESLGQGYTF TGTGCCAGCAGCCCTGAAAGCCTAGGTCAAGGCTACACCTTC
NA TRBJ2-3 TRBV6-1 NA CASSERLGTDTQYF TGTGCCAGCAGTGAACGACTCGGCACAGATACGCAGTATTTT
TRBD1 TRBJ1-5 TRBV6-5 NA CASSPRDRYNQPQHF TGTGCCAGCAGTCCCCGGGACAGATACAATCAGCCCCAGCATTTT
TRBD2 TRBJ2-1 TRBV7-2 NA CASSHGGGGRNEQFF TGTGCCAGCAGCCACGGCGGGGGAGGGCGAAATGAGCAGTTCTTC